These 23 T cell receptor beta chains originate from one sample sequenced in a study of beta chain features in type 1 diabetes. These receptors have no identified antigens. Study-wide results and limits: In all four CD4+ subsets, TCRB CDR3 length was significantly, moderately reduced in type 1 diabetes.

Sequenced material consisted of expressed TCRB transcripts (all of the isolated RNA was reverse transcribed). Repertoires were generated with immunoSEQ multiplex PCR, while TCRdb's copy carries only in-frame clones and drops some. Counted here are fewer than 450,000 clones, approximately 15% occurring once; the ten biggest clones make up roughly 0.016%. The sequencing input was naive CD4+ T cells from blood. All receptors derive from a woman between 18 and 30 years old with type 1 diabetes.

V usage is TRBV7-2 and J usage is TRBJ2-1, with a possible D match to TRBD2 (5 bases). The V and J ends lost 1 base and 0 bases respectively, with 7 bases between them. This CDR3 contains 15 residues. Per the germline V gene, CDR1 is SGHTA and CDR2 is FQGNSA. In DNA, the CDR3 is TGTGCCAGCAGCTTAGTCCGGGGCTCCTACAATGAGCAGTTCTTC. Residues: CASSLVRGSYNEQFF. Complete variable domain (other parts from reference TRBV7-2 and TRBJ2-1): GAGVSQSPSNKVTEKGKDVELRCDPISGHTALYWYRQSLGQGLEFLIYFQGNSAPDKSGLPSDRFSAERTGGSVSTLTIQRTQQEDSAVYLCASSLVRGSYNEQFFGPGTRLTVL.

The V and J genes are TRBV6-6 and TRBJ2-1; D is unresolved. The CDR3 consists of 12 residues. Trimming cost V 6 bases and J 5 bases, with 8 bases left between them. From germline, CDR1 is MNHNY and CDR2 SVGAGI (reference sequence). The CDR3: CASSLRDNEQFF. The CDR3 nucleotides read TGTGCCAGCAGCCTCCGGGACAATGAGCAGTTCTTC.

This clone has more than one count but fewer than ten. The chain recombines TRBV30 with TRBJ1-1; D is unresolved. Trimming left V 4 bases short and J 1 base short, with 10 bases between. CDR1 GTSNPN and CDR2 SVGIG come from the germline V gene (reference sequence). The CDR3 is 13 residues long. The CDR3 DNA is TGTGCCTGGACTACTACGGGGAACACTGAAGCTTTCTTT. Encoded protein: CAWTTTGNTEAFF.

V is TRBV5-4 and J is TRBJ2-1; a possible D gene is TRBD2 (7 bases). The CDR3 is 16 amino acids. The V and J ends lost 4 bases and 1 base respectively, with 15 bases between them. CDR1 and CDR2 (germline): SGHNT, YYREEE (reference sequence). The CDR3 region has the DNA TGTGCCAGCAGCCTCCGGGGGGCTGTGTCCTACAATGAGCAGTTCTTC. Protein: CASSLRGAVSYNEQFF. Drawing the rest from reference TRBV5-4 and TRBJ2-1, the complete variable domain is ETGVTQSPTHLIKTRGQQVTLRCSSQSGHNTVSWYQQALGQGPQFIFQYYREEENGRGNFPPRFSGLQFPNYSSELNVNALELDDSALYLCASSLRGAVSYNEQFFGPGTRLTVL.

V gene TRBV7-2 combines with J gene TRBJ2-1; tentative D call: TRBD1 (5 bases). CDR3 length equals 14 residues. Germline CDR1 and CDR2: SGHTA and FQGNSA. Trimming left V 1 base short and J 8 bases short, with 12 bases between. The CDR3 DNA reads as TGTGCCAGCAGCTTAGACAGGCAATTCCATGAGCAGTTCTTC. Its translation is CASSLDRQFHEQFF.

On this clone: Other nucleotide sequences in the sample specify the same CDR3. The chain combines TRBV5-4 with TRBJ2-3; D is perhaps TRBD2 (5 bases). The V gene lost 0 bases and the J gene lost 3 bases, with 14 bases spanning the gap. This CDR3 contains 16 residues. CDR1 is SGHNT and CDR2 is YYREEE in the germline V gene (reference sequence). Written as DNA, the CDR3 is TGTGCCAGCAGCTTGGTTCTAGCCGGTGTTACAGATACGCAGTATTTT. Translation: CASSLVLAGVTDTQYF. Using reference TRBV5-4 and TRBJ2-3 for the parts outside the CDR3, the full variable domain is ETGVTQSPTHLIKTRGQQVTLRCSSQSGHNTVSWYQQALGQGPQFIFQYYREEENGRGNFPPRFSGLQFPNYSSELNVNALELDDSALYLCASSLVLAGVTDTQYFGPGTRLTVL.

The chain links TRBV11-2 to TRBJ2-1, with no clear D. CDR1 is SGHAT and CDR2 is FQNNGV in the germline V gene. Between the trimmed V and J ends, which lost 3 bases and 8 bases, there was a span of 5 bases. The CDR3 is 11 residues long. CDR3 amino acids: CASSFTDEQFF. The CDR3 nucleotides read TGTGCCAGCAGCTTTACGGATGAGCAGTTCTTC.

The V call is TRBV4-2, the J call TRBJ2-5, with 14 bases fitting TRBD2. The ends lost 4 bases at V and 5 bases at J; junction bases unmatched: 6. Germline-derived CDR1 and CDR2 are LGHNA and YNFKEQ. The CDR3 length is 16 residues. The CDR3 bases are TGTGCCAGCAGCCCGCTCGGGACTAGCGGGAGTGAGACCCAGTACTTC. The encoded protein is CASSPLGTSGSETQYF.

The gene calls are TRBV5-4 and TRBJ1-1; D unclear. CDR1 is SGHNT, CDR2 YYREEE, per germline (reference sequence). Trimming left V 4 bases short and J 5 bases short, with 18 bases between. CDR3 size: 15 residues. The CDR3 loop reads CASSLLISHGTEAFF. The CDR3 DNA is TGTGCCAGCAGCCTCCTTATTTCGCACGGGACTGAAGCTTTCTTT.

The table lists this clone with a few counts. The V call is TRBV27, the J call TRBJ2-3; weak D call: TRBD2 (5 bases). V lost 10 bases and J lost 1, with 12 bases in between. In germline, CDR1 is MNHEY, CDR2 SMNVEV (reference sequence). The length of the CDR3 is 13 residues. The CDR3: CATPAEGTDTQYF. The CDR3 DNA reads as TGTGCCACCCCGGCGGAGGGCACAGATACGCAGTATTTT.

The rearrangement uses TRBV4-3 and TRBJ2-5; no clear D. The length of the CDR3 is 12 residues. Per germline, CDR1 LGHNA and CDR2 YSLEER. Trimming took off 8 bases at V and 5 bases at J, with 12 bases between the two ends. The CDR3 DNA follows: TGCGCCAGCGCACGGAGACGGGAGACCCAGTACTTC. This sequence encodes CASARRRETQYF.

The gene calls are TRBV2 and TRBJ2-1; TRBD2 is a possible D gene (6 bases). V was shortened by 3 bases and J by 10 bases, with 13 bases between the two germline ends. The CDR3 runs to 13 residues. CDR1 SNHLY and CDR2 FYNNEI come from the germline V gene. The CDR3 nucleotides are TGTGCCAGCAGTGAGACTAGATCGAAGGAGCAGTTCTTC. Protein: CASSETRSKEQFF.

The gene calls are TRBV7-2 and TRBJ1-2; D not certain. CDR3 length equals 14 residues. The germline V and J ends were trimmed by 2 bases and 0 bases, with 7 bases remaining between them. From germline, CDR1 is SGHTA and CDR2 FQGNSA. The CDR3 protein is CASSLLQSNYGYTF. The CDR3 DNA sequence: TGTGCCAGCAGCTTATTGCAGTCTAACTATGGCTACACCTTC.

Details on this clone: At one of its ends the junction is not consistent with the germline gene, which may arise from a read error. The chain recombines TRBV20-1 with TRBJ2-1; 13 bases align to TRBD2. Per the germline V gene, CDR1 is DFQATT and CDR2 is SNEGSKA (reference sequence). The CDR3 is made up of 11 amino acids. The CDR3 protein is CSADAGTSGIF. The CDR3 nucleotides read TGCAGTGCAGACGCCGGGACTAGCGGGATCTTC.

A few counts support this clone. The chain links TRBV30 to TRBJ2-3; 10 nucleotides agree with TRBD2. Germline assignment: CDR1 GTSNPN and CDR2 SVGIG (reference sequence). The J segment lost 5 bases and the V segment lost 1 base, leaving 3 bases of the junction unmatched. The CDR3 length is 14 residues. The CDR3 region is CAWSGAGGEDTQYF. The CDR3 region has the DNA TGTGCCTGGAGTGGAGCGGGAGGGGAAGATACGCAGTATTTT.

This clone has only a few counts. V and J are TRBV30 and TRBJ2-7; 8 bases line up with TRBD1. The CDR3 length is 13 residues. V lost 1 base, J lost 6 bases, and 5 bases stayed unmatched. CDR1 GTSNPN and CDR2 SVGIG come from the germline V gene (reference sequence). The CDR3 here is CAWSGGQGAEQYF. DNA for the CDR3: TGTGCCTGGAGTGGGGGTCAGGGGGCCGAGCAGTACTTC. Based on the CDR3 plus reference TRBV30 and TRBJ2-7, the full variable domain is SQTIHQWPATLVQPVGSPLSLECTVEGTSNPNLYWYRQAAGRGLQLLFYSVGIGQISSEVPQNLSASRPQDRQFILSSKKLLLSDSGFYLCAWSGGQGAEQYFGPGTRLTVT.

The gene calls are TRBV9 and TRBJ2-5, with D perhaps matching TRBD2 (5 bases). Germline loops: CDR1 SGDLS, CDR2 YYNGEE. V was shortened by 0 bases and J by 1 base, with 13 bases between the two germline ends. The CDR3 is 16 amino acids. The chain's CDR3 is CASSVGRLGSQETQYF. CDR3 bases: TGTGCCAGCAGCGTAGGGAGGCTAGGGTCCCAAGAGACCCAGTACTTC.

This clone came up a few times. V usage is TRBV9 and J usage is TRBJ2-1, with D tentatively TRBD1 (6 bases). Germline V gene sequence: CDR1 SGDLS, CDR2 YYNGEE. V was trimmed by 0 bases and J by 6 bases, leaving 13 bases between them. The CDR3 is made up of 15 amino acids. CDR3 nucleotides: TGTGCCAGCAGCGTAGGGGGACACGACCTCAATGAGCAGTTCTTC. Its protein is CASSVGGHDLNEQFF. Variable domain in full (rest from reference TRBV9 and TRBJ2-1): DSGVTQTPKHLITATGQRVTLRCSPRSGDLSVYWYQQSLDQGLQFLIQYYNGEERAKGNILERFSAQQFPDLHSELNLSSLELGDSALYFCASSVGGHDLNEQFFGPGTRLTVL.

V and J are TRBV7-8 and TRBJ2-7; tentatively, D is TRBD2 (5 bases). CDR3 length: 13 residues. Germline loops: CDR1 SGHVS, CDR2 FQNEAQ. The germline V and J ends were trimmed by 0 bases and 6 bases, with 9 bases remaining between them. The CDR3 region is CASSLASGFEQYF. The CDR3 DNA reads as TGTGCCAGCAGCTTAGCGTCGGGGTTCGAGCAGTACTTC.

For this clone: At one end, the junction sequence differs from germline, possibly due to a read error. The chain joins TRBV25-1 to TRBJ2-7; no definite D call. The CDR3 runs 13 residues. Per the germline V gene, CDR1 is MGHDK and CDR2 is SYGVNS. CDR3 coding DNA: TGTGCCAGCATTGAACCTCCCTCCTACGAGCAGTACTTC. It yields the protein CASIEPPSYEQYF.

Here the CDR3 reads CASSKEGGIANYGYTF. CDR3 sequence (DNA): TGTGCCAGCAGCAAAGAAGGCGGTATCGCTAACTATGGCTACACCTTC. V gene TRBV21-1 combines with J gene TRBJ1-2. TRBV21-1 has pseudogene status. This CDR3 region has 16 residues.

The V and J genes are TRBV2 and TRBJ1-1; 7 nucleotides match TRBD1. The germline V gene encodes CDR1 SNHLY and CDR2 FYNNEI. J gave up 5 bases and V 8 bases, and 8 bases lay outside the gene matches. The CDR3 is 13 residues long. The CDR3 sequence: CASSETGRTEAFF. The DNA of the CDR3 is TGTGCCAGCTCGGAGACAGGGAGAACTGAAGCTTTCTTT.

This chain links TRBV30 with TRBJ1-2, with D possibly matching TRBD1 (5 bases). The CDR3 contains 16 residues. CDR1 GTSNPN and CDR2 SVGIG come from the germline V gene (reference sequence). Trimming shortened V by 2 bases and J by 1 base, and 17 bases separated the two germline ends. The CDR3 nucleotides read TGTGCCTGGAGTCCCCGGGGGAGCGGACTTAACTATGGCTACACCTTC. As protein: CAWSPRGSGLNYGYTF.